This TCR beta chain was recorded in a study of blood T cell dynamics during melanoma immunotherapy. On the study more broadly: First-line therapy was either pembrolizumab or nivolumab with ipilimumab for metastatic melanoma.

The time point is: pre-treatment baseline. Response was assessed by RECIST 1.1 at 12 weeks, except a couple of rapid progressors. Broader study findings: PBMC repertoires of eventual disease-control patients split at W3 into clonality or diversity gains.

DNA loading was fixed at roughly 0.35 ug for all bulk PBMC samples. Sequencing was performed with immunoSEQ multiplex PCR; in TCRdb, only in-frame clones are kept and a portion is missing. The sample has about 22,000 clones; roughly 90% are singletons. The V end was cut by 6 bases, the J end by 4 bases, with 9 bases between. Germline lookup yields CDR1 SNHLY and CDR2 FYNNEI. CDR3 length equals 12 residues. Regarding this clone: Its specificity is not known.

The sequence derives from a human donor with melanoma. The sample consisted of blood, taken from a patient treated with checkpoint blockade. This chain joins TRBV2 and TRBJ1-2; D is undetermined. CDR3 amino acids: CASSIWTYGYTF. Here the CDR3 DNA reads TGTGCCAGCAGCATTTGGACCTATGGCTACACCTTC.